The present T cell receptor (beta chain) was sequenced within a study of T cell repertoires in cytomegalovirus infection. A few counts support this clonotype. The antigen remains undetermined. CDR1 SEHNR and CDR2 FQNEAQ come from the germline V gene (reference sequence). CDR3 length equals 13 residues. V shed 8 bases and J shed 3 bases, with 14 bases lying between them. TCRdb reprocessed the reads via MiXCR and lists one record per CDR3 protein. The repertoire consists of approximately 110,000 distinct CDR3 sequences, with around 28% occurring once and the leading ten covering roughly three quarters. The source was CD8+ T cells from cultured PBMCs, collected from culture after CMV antigen stimulation. The chain uses TRBV7-9 and TRBJ2-7, with D maybe TRBD1 (6 bases). This sequence was found in a human donor in good health (CMV status not recorded). Some clones in this sample may be carry-over from other donors' samples. The DNA for the CDR3 is TGTGCCAGCCAGGGGCAGGGGCACTACGAGCAGTACTTC. This codes for CASQGQGHYEQYF.